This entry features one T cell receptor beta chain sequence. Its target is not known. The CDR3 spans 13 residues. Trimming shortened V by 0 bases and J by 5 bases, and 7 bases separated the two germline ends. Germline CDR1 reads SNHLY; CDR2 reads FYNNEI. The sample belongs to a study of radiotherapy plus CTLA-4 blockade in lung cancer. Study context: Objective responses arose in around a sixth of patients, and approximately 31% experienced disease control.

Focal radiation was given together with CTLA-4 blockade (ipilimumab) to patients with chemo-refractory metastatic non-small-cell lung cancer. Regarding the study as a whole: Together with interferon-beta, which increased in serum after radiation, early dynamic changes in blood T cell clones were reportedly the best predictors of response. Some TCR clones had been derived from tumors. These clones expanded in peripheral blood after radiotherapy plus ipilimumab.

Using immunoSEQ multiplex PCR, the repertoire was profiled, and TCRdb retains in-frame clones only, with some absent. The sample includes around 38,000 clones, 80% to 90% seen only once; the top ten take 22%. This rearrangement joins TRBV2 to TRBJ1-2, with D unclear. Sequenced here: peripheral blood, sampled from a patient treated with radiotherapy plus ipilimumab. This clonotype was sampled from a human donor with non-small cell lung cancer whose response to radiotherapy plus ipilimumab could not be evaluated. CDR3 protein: CASSEARGYGYTF. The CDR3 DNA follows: TGTGCCAGCAGTGAAGCTAGAGGTTATGGCTACACCTTC.